This TCR beta chain was sequenced in a study of T-cell reconstitution after alpha-beta-depleted transplantation in children. Whole-study findings and limits: Several hundred expanded graft clones reportedly supplied alpha-beta T cells about two months after transplant. In some patients, recipient T cells and intrathymic progenitors surviving conditioning explained high day-60 diversity. It was newly produced T cells that mostly accounted for T-cell counts and diversity one year after transplant.

The length of the CDR3 is 14 residues. The V end lost 3 bases, the J end lost 4 bases, and 10 bases lay between the germline ends. Germline V gene sequence: CDR1 SGHRS, CDR2 YFSETQ. A TCRbeta library incorporating unique molecular identifiers was prepared. TCRdb ran MiXCR on the PCR reads and lists one entry per CDR3 protein. Of a few hundred thousand distinct CDR3 sequences detected, 20% to 30% appear once; the ten largest clones hold about 35%. Turning to this clonotype: Its specificity is unknown.

Sequenced material: PBMCs, taken before TCRalphabeta/CD19-depleted stem cell transplant. The gene calls are TRBV5-1 and TRBJ2-2; D tentatively fits TRBD1 or TRBD2 (6 bases each). This clonotype was obtained from a boy under three years old with Wiskott-Aldrich syndrome, due to receive a stem cell transplant. The CDR3 spells CASSWGASTGELFF. CDR3 bases: TGCGCCAGCAGCTGGGGGGCCAGCACCGGGGAGCTGTTTTTT.